Below are 8 T cell receptor beta chains sequenced from a single sample in a study of T cell responses to AZD1222 COVID-19 vaccine. The protocol was immunoSEQ multiplex PCR, while the TCRdb copy is restricted to in-frame clones and leaves out a portion. Altogether around 80,000 clones are present, about 92% being singletons, with the ten largest covering 4.7%. The source was peripheral blood, collected 28 days after the second AZD1222 dose. These TCRs come from an adult who received the AZD1222 COVID-19 vaccine.

The chain joins TRBV10-1 to TRBJ2-5, with D unresolved. The germline CDR1 and CDR2 sequences are WNHNN and SYGVQD (reference sequence). V lost 2 bases, J lost 2 bases, and 6 bases lay in between. The CDR3 covers 13 residues. This CDR3 reads CASSEGQQETQYF. The CDR3 DNA is TGCGCCAGCAGTGAGGGCCAACAAGAGACCCAGTACTTC.

V is TRBV5-6 and J is TRBJ1-3, with a weak D call TRBD1 (6 bases). CDR3 length: 15 amino acids. Germline lookup yields CDR1 SGHDT and CDR2 YYEEEE. V dropped 4 bases and J dropped 5 bases, with 16 bases sitting between them. The CDR3 DNA follows: TGTGCCAGCAGCCTTCTCACAGGGAATCGAAACACCATATATTTT. Translation: CASSLLTGNRNTIYF.

The chain links TRBV11-2 to TRBJ1-2; TRBD1 is a possible D gene (5 bases). V was shortened by 0 bases and J by 6 bases, with 17 bases between the two germline ends. Per germline, CDR1 SGHAT and CDR2 FQNNGV. The CDR3 totals 16 residues. CDR3 nucleotide sequence: TGTGCCAGCAGCTTAGATTTGAGGACACTGGGACATGGCTACACCTTC. Its protein product is CASSLDLRTLGHGYTF.

The rearrangement uses TRBV2 and TRBJ2-1; 14 nucleotides agree with TRBD2. From germline, CDR1 is SNHLY and CDR2 FYNNEI. The CDR3 contains 16 residues. The V segment lost 2 bases and the J segment 8 bases; nucleotides outside the gene matches: 5. CDR3 bases: TGTGCCAGCAGTGAACCGGGACTAGCGGGAGAGGATGAGCAGTTCTTC. Its protein is CASSEPGLAGEDEQFF.

The chain couples TRBV5-1 to TRBJ2-1, with 12 bases identical to TRBD2. CDR1 SGHRS and CDR2 YFSETQ come from the germline V gene. The CDR3 sequence is 16 residues long. V dropped 0 bases and J dropped 6; count of bases not matched to a gene: 4. The CDR3 DNA reads TGCGCCAGCAGCTTGGGAACTAGCGGGAGGAGCAATGAGCAGTTCTTC. It encodes CASSLGTSGRSNEQFF.

This chain connects TRBV7-3 to TRBJ2-5, with 11 bases aligning to TRBD2. There are 18 residues in the CDR3. J gave up 2 bases and V 3 bases, and 11 bases lay outside the gene matches. In germline, CDR1 is SGHTA, CDR2 FQGTGA. The CDR3 sequence is CASSLGYGTSGHQETQYF. DNA for the CDR3: TGTGCCAGCAGCTTGGGGTATGGGACTAGCGGACATCAAGAGACCCAGTACTTC.

This chain connects TRBV5-5 to TRBJ2-5; tentative D call: TRBD2 (6 bases). Trimming removed 6 bases from V and 5 bases from J, with 23 bases in between. The germline CDR1 and CDR2 sequences are SGHKS and YYEKEE (reference sequence). The CDR3 is made up of 16 amino acids. Here the CDR3 DNA reads TGTGCCAGCACCCTTTGGGGGGACGTACGAACCGAGACCCAGTACTTC. Its protein product is CASTLWGDVRTETQYF.

This clone was counted between two and nine times. The chain joins TRBV2 to TRBJ2-3, with 9 bases lining up with TRBD1. Trimming cost V 8 bases and J 9 bases; bases outside gene matches: 9. There are 13 residues in the CDR3. From germline, CDR1 is SNHLY and CDR2 FYNNEI. As DNA, the CDR3 is TGTGCCAGCGGGGGACAGGGAAGCGGGACGCAGTATTTT. Translating it yields CASGGQGSGTQYF.